The 20 T cell receptor beta chains given below trace back to one sample, sequenced in a study of cytomegalovirus exposure and HLA in healthy donors. 60 Vbeta and 13 Jbeta primers were used in PCR. Clones were sequenced by immunoSEQ multiplex PCR, and TCRdb holds only the in-frame ones, with some missing. This repertoire comprises about 130,000 clones; its ten largest clones make up under 2.5%. Sequencing was done on a sample of PBMCs. The receptors were gathered from a man aged 35 to 55 in good health and CMV-seronegative.

The rearrangement uses TRBV7-8 and TRBJ2-5, with 8 bases that match TRBD1. Germline-derived CDR1 and CDR2 are SGHVS and FQNEAQ. The ends lost 3 bases at V and 4 bases at J; junction bases unmatched: 7. This CDR3 has 15 amino acids. The CDR3 loop is CASSLQGARGETQYF. The CDR3 region has the DNA TGTGCCAGCAGCTTGCAGGGGGCTCGGGGAGAGACCCAGTACTTC.

This chain connects TRBV7-3 to TRBJ2-1; perhaps TRBD1 as D (5 bases). Germline V CDR1 and CDR2: SGHTA, FQGTGA. The CDR3 has 14 residues. V gave up 2 bases and J gave up 3 bases, with 8 bases separating them. The DNA of the CDR3 is TGTGCCAGCAGCTTACTCGGACACTACAATGAGCAGTTCTTC. Its protein is CASSLLGHYNEQFF.

The gene calls are TRBV19 and TRBJ2-2, with a tentative D call TRBD1 (5 bases). V shed 10 bases and J shed 4 bases, with 19 bases lying between them. CDR3 length: 15 residues. The germline gives CDR1 LNHDA, CDR2 SQIVND (reference sequence). The CDR3: CATFEPGFGTGELFF. The CDR3, as DNA: TGTGCCACCTTCGAGCCAGGGTTCGGCACCGGGGAGCTGTTTTTT.

The chain joins TRBV27 to TRBJ1-2, with D maybe TRBD1 (6 bases). Trimming took off 2 bases at V and 8 bases at J, with 9 bases between the two ends. This CDR3 spans 12 amino acids. Germline values: CDR1 MNHEY, CDR2 SMNVEV (reference sequence). CDR3 nucleotides: TGTGCCAGCAGTTTAAGGGGGGGCGGCTACACCTTC. Its protein is CASSLRGGGYTF.

CDR3 sequence (DNA): TGCGCCAGCAGCTTGGTAGCGGGAGAGTACAATGAGCAGTTCTTC. Translation gives CASSLVAGEYNEQFF. The chain links TRBV5-1 to TRBJ2-1; TRBD2 matches 9 bases. The CDR3 totals 15 residues. Germline V gene data show CDR1 as SGHRS and CDR2 as YFSETQ. Unmatched junction bases numbered 2, after V lost 0 bases and J lost 4 bases.

As DNA, the CDR3 is TGTGCCAGCAGCCCATCCCCGCAGGGTTACTATGGCTACACCTTC. This gives the protein CASSPSPQGYYGYTF. The chain has TRBV28 and TRBJ1-2; maybe TRBD1 (5 bases). CDR3 length equals 15 residues. CDR1 is MDHEN, CDR2 SYDVKM, per germline. The germline V and J ends were trimmed by 6 bases and 3 bases, with 17 bases remaining between them.

This chain uses TRBV9 with TRBJ1-1; the D gene is possibly TRBD1 (6 bases). The CDR3 covers 14 residues. Germline V gives CDR1 SGDLS, CDR2 YYNGEE. V was shortened by 3 bases and J by 1 base, with 10 bases between the two germline ends. CDR3 residues: CASSGLRGNTEAFF. CDR3 sequence (DNA): TGTGCCAGCAGCGGACTCAGGGGGAACACTGAAGCTTTCTTT.

The chain carries TRBV11-3 and TRBJ2-7, with 7 bases matching TRBD1. The trim removed 5 bases at V and 3 bases at J, leaving 10 bases unmatched. Germline V lookup: CDR1 SGHNT, CDR2 YENEEA. CDR3 size: 15 residues. This CDR3 is CASSQIGTAYYEQYF. The CDR3 DNA reads as TGTGCCAGCAGCCAGATCGGGACAGCCTACTACGAGCAGTACTTC.

The rearrangement joins TRBV13 to TRBJ1-5; 7 nucleotides line up with TRBD1. Germline V gene data show CDR1 as PRHDT and CDR2 as FYEKMQ (reference sequence). The CDR3 length is 14 residues. V shed 4 bases, J shed 7 bases, and the junction held 7 bases outside the gene matches. CDR3 DNA: TGTGCCAGCAGCTCCAACGGGGGACAGCAGCCCCAGCATTTT. This sequence encodes CASSSNGGQQPQHF.

The rearrangement joins TRBV6-1 to TRBJ1-2; 8 bases are shared with TRBD1. Trimming took 3 bases from V and 2 from J; bases not matched to a gene: 5. This CDR3 is built from 15 residues. Germline V gives CDR1 MNHNS, CDR2 SASEGT. Here the CDR3 DNA reads TGTGCCAGCAGTGATCGACAGGGGAGAAACTATGGCTACACCTTC. Translation: CASSDRQGRNYGYTF.

The rearrangement uses TRBV6-6 and TRBJ2-5; TRBD1 matches 7 bases. The tail of the sequence fits TRBJ2-7 better, so the J call may be wrong. The germline CDR1 and CDR2 sequences are MNHNY and SVGAGI (reference sequence). The length of the CDR3 is 16 residues. This CDR3 is CASSYETGKIPYEQYF. Here the CDR3 DNA reads TGTGCCAGCAGTTACGAGACAGGGAAGATTCCCTACGAGCAGTACTTC.

V usage is TRBV5-4 and J usage is TRBJ2-7, with TRBD2 identical over 10 bases. The CDR3 sequence is 14 residues long. CDR1 and CDR2 from the germline V gene are SGHNT and YYREEE (reference sequence). V was pared by 2 bases and J by 2 bases, with 1 base of the junction left unmatched. CDR3 coding DNA: TGTGCCAGCAGCTTAGCGGGAGGGACCTACGAGCAGTACTTC. This sequence encodes CASSLAGGTYEQYF.

The rearrangement links TRBV7-8 to TRBJ2-1; 11 bases align to TRBD2. The CDR3 is 22 amino acids. Germline CDR1 reads SGHVS; CDR2 reads FQNEAQ. The junction had 28 bases not matched to a gene; V was cut back by 8 bases and J by 4 bases. CDR3: CASSEGRRGQTFGTSGYNEQFF. Written as DNA, the CDR3 is TGTGCCAGCTCGGAGGGGCGGCGGGGGCAGACTTTTGGGACTAGCGGATACAATGAGCAGTTCTTC.

The chain has TRBV7-6 and TRBJ2-3, with TRBD2 matching over 8 bases. V lost 5 bases and J lost 0; bases outside the gene matches: 7. CDR1 and CDR2 (germline): SGHVS, FNYEAQ. This CDR3 has 16 amino acids. The CDR3 region is CASSPSAGESTDTQYF. The CDR3 DNA follows: TGTGCCAGCAGCCCCTCAGCGGGAGAAAGCACAGATACGCAGTATTTT.

The gene calls are TRBV7-2 and TRBJ2-7, with D possibly TRBD2 on 5 matching bases. Germline values: CDR1 SGHTA, CDR2 FQGNSA. The CDR3 runs to 14 residues. Trimming removed 5 bases from V and 7 bases from J, with 18 bases in between. Here the CDR3 DNA reads TGTGCCAGCAGCAACATAAGGACTGTTGGAGAGCAGTACTTC. This translates into CASSNIRTVGEQYF.

The chain recombines TRBV7-2 with TRBJ1-1; D gene uncertain. This CDR3 comprises 15 residues. Trimming removed 1 base from V and 1 base from J, with 10 bases in between. CDR1 is SGHTA, CDR2 FQGNSA, per germline. Here the CDR3 reads CASSLGGGRNTEAFF. The CDR3 DNA sequence: TGTGCCAGCAGCTTAGGCGGAGGTCGGAACACTGAAGCTTTCTTT.

The chain has TRBV7-9 and TRBJ1-5; 8 nucleotides agree with TRBD1. V trimming: 5 bases; J trimming: 0 bases; junction bases outside the gene matches: 12. This CDR3 is 18 amino acids long. Germline CDR1 and CDR2: SEHNR and FQNEAQ (reference sequence). This CDR3 is CASSVYSGGTHSNQPQHF. The CDR3 DNA reads TGTGCCAGCAGCGTATACTCAGGGGGCACCCATAGCAATCAGCCCCAGCATTTT.

This sequence joins TRBV13 and TRBJ2-1; 14 nucleotides line up with TRBD2. Germline assignment: CDR1 PRHDT and CDR2 FYEKMQ (reference sequence). There are 14 residues in the CDR3. V trimming: 5 bases; J trimming: 8 bases; junction bases outside the gene matches: 2. The CDR3 DNA reads TGTGCCAGCAGCGGGACTAGCGGGAGTTATGAGCAGTTCTTC. Protein sequence: CASSGTSGSYEQFF.

V is TRBV9 and J is TRBJ1-5, with 7 bases matching TRBD1. The CDR3 runs to 14 residues. V gave up 3 bases and J gave up 9 bases; unmatched junction bases: 9. The V gene's germline CDR1 is SGDLS and CDR2 YYNGEE. The CDR3 reads CASSAGQDLWPQHF. The CDR3 DNA is TGTGCCAGCAGCGCCGGACAGGACTTGTGGCCCCAGCATTTT. The full variable domain, its missing parts supplied by reference TRBV9 and TRBJ1-5, is DSGVTQTPKHLITATGQRVTLRCSPRSGDLSVYWYQQSLDQGLQFLIQYYNGEERAKGNILERFSAQQFPDLHSELNLSSLELGDSALYFCASSAGQDLWPQHFGDGTRLSIL.

This chain links TRBV7-2 with TRBJ1-4, with 8 bases identical to TRBD1. V was pared by 4 bases and J by 3 bases, with 4 bases of the junction left unmatched. This CDR3 has 15 residues. From germline, CDR1 is SGHTA and CDR2 FQGNSA. CDR3 DNA sequence: TGTGCCAGCAGCTCCGGGACAGGTTCTAATGAAAAACTGTTTTTT. This encodes CASSSGTGSNEKLFF.